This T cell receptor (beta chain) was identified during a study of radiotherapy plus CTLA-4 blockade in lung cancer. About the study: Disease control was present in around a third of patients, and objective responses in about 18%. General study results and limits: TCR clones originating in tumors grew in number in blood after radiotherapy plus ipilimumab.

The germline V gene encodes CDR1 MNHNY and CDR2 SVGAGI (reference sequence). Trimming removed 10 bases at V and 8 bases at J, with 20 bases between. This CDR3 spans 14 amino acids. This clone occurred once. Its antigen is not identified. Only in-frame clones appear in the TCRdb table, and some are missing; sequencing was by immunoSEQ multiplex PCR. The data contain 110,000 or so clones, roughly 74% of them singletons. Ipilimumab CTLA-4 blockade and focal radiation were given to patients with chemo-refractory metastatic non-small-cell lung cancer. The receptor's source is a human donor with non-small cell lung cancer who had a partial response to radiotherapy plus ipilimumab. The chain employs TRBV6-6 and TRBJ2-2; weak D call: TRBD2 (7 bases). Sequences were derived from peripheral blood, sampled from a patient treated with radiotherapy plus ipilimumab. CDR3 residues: CATTYGGGGGELFF. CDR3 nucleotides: TGTGCCACCACCTATGGGGGGGGCGGAGGGGAGCTGTTTTTT.